These T cell receptor beta chains were read from a single sample in a study of CD8+ T cells in alopecia areata. Repertoires were generated with immunoSEQ multiplex PCR, while TCRdb's copy carries only in-frame clones and drops some. In the table there are under 250,000 clones, about 57% of which are singletons. This specimen was CD4+ T cells sorted from blood, taken at week 4, from a patient treated with tofacitinib. These receptors were collected from a human donor with alopecia areata. CDR3s include the opening cysteine and the closing phenylalanine or tryptophan. Each record gives: V gene, clone size, D gene, J gene, CDR3 DNA, CDR3 protein. The D gene is left open where the match is weak. Clone size is given for some rows only: seen once, a few or many times, or a class if the clone is expanded.

V gene: TRBV25-1; clone size: once; D gene: -; J gene: TRBJ1-1; CDR3 DNA: TGTGCCAGCAGTGAAACAGCTATGAACACTGAAGCTTTCTTT; CDR3 protein: CASSETAMNTEAFF
V gene: TRBV25-1; clone size: -; D gene: -; J gene: TRBJ2-1; CDR3 DNA: TGTGCCAGCAGTGCACTCAGTGGGAATGAGCAGTTCTTC; CDR3 protein: CASSALSGNEQFF
V gene: TRBV29-1; clone size: -; D gene: -; J gene: TRBJ2-3; CDR3 DNA: TGCAGCGTTGAAGTGTACGGGGATACGCAGTATTTT; CDR3 protein: CSVEVYGDTQYF
V gene: TRBV30; clone size: -; D gene: TRBD1; J gene: TRBJ1-6; CDR3 DNA: TGTGCCTGGAGTGTACAGGGGGGGTCCCTCCACTTT; CDR3 protein: CAWSVQGGSLHF
V gene: TRBV5-1; clone size: -; D gene: -; J gene: TRBJ2-5; CDR3 DNA: TGCGCCAGCAGCAGGGGTCCCCAAGAGACCCAGTACTTC; CDR3 protein: CASSRGPQETQYF
V gene: TRBV5-1; clone size: -; D gene: -; J gene: TRBJ2-6; CDR3 DNA: TGCGCCAGCAGCTTGGGAGGTGGGGCCAACGTCCTGACTTTC; CDR3 protein: CASSLGGGANVLTF
V gene: TRBV7-2; clone size: -; D gene: -; J gene: TRBJ1-2; CDR3 DNA: TGTGCCAGCAGCTTAGTTTCCCGGCTGAACTATGGCTACACCTTC; CDR3 protein: CASSLVSRLNYGYTF
V gene: TRBV14; clone size: -; D gene: -; J gene: TRBJ2-2; CDR3 DNA: TGTGCCAGCAGCCAAGATGTAGCAGGGTGGAACACCGGGGAGCTGTTTTTT; CDR3 protein: CASSQDVAGWNTGELFF
V gene: TRBV7-8; clone size: -; D gene: -; J gene: TRBJ2-4; CDR3 DNA: TGTGCCAGCAGCTTAGTGGGCCTCCCGGGGGACATTCAGTACTTC; CDR3 protein: CASSLVGLPGDIQYF
V gene: TRBV7-3; clone size: few; D gene: TRBD2; J gene: TRBJ2-1; CDR3 DNA: TGTGCCAGCAGCTTCGCGGGGGGGCCTGGCAATGAGCAGTTCTTC; CDR3 protein: CASSFAGGPGNEQFF
V gene: TRBV29-1; clone size: -; D gene: -; J gene: TRBJ1-2; CDR3 DNA: TGCAGCGTTGTAGGGCTCAACTATGGCTACACCTTC; CDR3 protein: CSVVGLNYGYTF
V gene: TRBV5-6; clone size: -; D gene: -; J gene: TRBJ2-1; CDR3 DNA: TGTGCCAGCAGCTTGGGGTGGAATGAGCAGTTCTTC; CDR3 protein: CASSLGWNEQFF
V gene: TRBV6-1; clone size: -; D gene: -; J gene: TRBJ2-2; CDR3 DNA: TGTGCCAGCAGGGAAACAAACACCGGGGAGCTGTTTTTT; CDR3 protein: CASRETNTGELFF
V gene: TRBV19; clone size: -; D gene: -; J gene: TRBJ1-6; CDR3 DNA: TGTGCCAGTAGTACCTTAGCTTATAATTCACCCCTCCACTTT; CDR3 protein: CASSTLAYNSPLHF
V gene: TRBV15; clone size: -; D gene: -; J gene: TRBJ1-4; CDR3 DNA: TGTGCCACCAGCAGATCAGGGAGGGGCGAAAAACTGTTTTTT; CDR3 protein: CATSRSGRGEKLFF
V gene: TRBV18; clone size: -; D gene: TRBD1; J gene: TRBJ2-5; CDR3 DNA: TGTGCCAGCTCTACCTCGGGACAGGGGGCCGAGACCCAGTACTTC; CDR3 protein: CASSTSGQGAETQYF
V gene: TRBV29-1; clone size: once; D gene: -; J gene: TRBJ1-1; CDR3 DNA: TGCAGCGTCGGGAGGCGGGCGAACACTGAAGCTTTCTTT; CDR3 protein: CSVGRRANTEAFF
V gene: TRBV4-3; clone size: -; D gene: TRBD1; J gene: TRBJ1-4; CDR3 DNA: TGCGCCAGCAGCCAAGATAGGGGGCAGGGGCGGGAAAAACTGTTTTTT; CDR3 protein: CASSQDRGQGREKLFF
V gene: TRBV29-1; clone size: -; D gene: -; J gene: TRBJ1-1; CDR3 DNA: TGCAGCGTTGTCCGGGGACTGAACACTGAAGCTTTCTTT; CDR3 protein: CSVVRGLNTEAFF
V gene: TRBV10-3; clone size: -; D gene: TRBD2; J gene: TRBJ2-3; CDR3 DNA: TGTGCCATCAGTGATCTGGTCGGGACTAGGGACCTAGATACGCAGTATTTT; CDR3 protein: CAISDLVGTRDLDTQYF
V gene: TRBV2; clone size: few; D gene: -; J gene: TRBJ2-7; CDR3 DNA: TGTGCCAGCAGCCTGACCTACGAGCAGTACTTC; CDR3 protein: CASSLTYEQYF
V gene: TRBV19; clone size: -; D gene: -; J gene: TRBJ2-2; CDR3 DNA: TGTGCCAGTAGTGAACAGGCTTCTGGCACCGGGGAGCTGTTTTTT; CDR3 protein: CASSEQASGTGELFF
V gene: TRBV10-3; clone size: -; D gene: -; J gene: TRBJ2-7; CDR3 DNA: TGTGCCATCAGGGCGGGGCACTCCTACGAGCAGTACTTC; CDR3 protein: CAIRAGHSYEQYF
V gene: TRBV29-1; clone size: -; D gene: -; J gene: TRBJ1-2; CDR3 DNA: TGCAGCGTTGCGGACACCTATGGCTACACCTTC; CDR3 protein: CSVADTYGYTF
V gene: TRBV25-1; clone size: many; D gene: -; J gene: TRBJ2-7; CDR3 DNA: TGTGCCAGCAGTGAATACCGCGAGCAGTACTTC; CDR3 protein: CASSEYREQYF
V gene: TRBV25-1; clone size: -; D gene: -; J gene: TRBJ1-2; CDR3 DNA: TGTGCCAGCAGTGAATGGGGGGACCCGGCGGAGGGCTACACCTTC; CDR3 protein: CASSEWGDPAEGYTF
V gene: TRBV6-5; clone size: -; D gene: -; J gene: TRBJ1-2; CDR3 DNA: TGTGCCAGCAGTCGGAGACAGGAGGGCGGCTACACCTTC; CDR3 protein: CASSRRQEGGYTF
V gene: TRBV7-9; clone size: -; D gene: -; J gene: TRBJ1-5; CDR3 DNA: TGTGCCAGCAGCTTAGGGGGACGTGAGCCCCAGCATTTT; CDR3 protein: CASSLGGREPQHF
V gene: TRBV19; clone size: -; D gene: -; J gene: TRBJ1-1; CDR3 DNA: TGTGCCAGTAGTATGAGAACGGGGAACACTGAAGCTTTCTTT; CDR3 protein: CASSMRTGNTEAFF
V gene: TRBV30; clone size: -; D gene: -; J gene: TRBJ1-4; CDR3 DNA: TGTGCCTGGAGTGTACAGAGGTCGGTAGGGCTGTTTTTT; CDR3 protein: CAWSVQRSVGLFF
V gene: TRBV29-1; clone size: few; D gene: TRBD1; J gene: TRBJ2-7; CDR3 DNA: TGCAGCGCCAGGCAGGGGGCGATTTTGGGTGAGCAGTACTTC; CDR3 protein: CSARQGAILGEQYF
V gene: TRBV9; clone size: -; D gene: -; J gene: TRBJ2-1; CDR3 DNA: TGTGCCAGCAGCGTAGGGCCATACAATGAGCAGTTCTTC; CDR3 protein: CASSVGPYNEQFF
V gene: TRBV25-1; clone size: -; D gene: -; J gene: TRBJ1-5; CDR3 DNA: TGTGCCAGCAGGGGGGTGGGTCGCAATCAGCCCCAGCATTTT; CDR3 protein: CASRGVGRNQPQHF
V gene: TRBV5-4; clone size: -; D gene: -; J gene: TRBJ2-7; CDR3 DNA: TGTGCCAGCAGCCCCCGGACAGAGCCCTACGAGCAGTACTTC; CDR3 protein: CASSPRTEPYEQYF
V gene: TRBV5-6; clone size: -; D gene: -; J gene: TRBJ2-1; CDR3 DNA: TGTGCCAGCAGCTTAGGGACTGTTTACAATGAGCAGTTCTTC; CDR3 protein: CASSLGTVYNEQFF
V gene: TRBV28; clone size: -; D gene: TRBD1; J gene: TRBJ2-2; CDR3 DNA: TGTGCCAGCAGTTTTCGGGACAGGGGCACCGGGGAGCTGTTTTTT; CDR3 protein: CASSFRDRGTGELFF
V gene: TRBV5-1; clone size: -; D gene: TRBD1; J gene: TRBJ2-5; CDR3 DNA: TGCGCCAGCAGCAGACAGGGGTCGTACCAAGAGACCCAGTACTTC; CDR3 protein: CASSRQGSYQETQYF
V gene: TRBV30; clone size: -; D gene: -; J gene: TRBJ2-1; CDR3 DNA: TGTGCCTGGAGTCCGACCTACAATGAGCAGTTCTTC; CDR3 protein: CAWSPTYNEQFF
V gene: TRBV29-1; clone size: -; D gene: -; J gene: TRBJ2-2; CDR3 DNA: TGCAGCGTTGCCGTAGCGCGGAACACCGGGGAGCTGTTTTTT; CDR3 protein: CSVAVARNTGELFF
V gene: TRBV30; clone size: many; D gene: -; J gene: TRBJ1-4; CDR3 DNA: TGTGCCTGGAGTGCCCACACAGCAACTAATGAAAAACTGTTTTTT; CDR3 protein: CAWSAHTATNEKLFF
V gene: TRBV5-4; clone size: -; D gene: -; J gene: TRBJ2-2; CDR3 DNA: TGTGCCAGCAGTGCGCCAGGGCACACCGGGGAGCTGTTTTTT; CDR3 protein: CASSAPGHTGELFF
V gene: TRBV6-5; clone size: -; D gene: -; J gene: TRBJ1-1; CDR3 DNA: TGTGCCACCCTTGGGGGGGTGAACACTGAAGCTTTCTTT; CDR3 protein: CATLGGVNTEAFF
V gene: TRBV6-6; clone size: -; D gene: -; J gene: TRBJ1-5; CDR3 DNA: TGTGCCAGCGAGAGGGGGTATAGCAATCAGCCCCAGCATTTT; CDR3 protein: CASERGYSNQPQHF
V gene: TRBV5-6; clone size: -; D gene: TRBD1; J gene: TRBJ1-1; CDR3 DNA: TGTGCCAGCAGCCTCCGGGACAGGGGTAGGGGGACTGAAGCTTTCTTT; CDR3 protein: CASSLRDRGRGTEAFF